A selection of T cell receptor beta chains follows, all from one sample in a study of T-cell reconstitution after alpha-beta-depleted transplantation in children. In TCRdb, the PCR reads were re-called with MiXCR into one record per CDR3 protein. The sample records about 340,000 distinct CDR3 sequences, 15% to 20% being singletons. Sample: PBMCs, mostly from graft donor cells, taken 360 days after TCRalphabeta/CD19-depleted stem cell transplant. The receptor set was obtained from a male patient aged 2-9 years who had a stem cell transplant for acute lymphoblastic leukemia, so the T cells may come from the graft donor. Each CDR3 is given with its conserved first and last residue. Each record gives: D gene, J gene, V gene, clone size, CDR3 protein, CDR3 DNA. A D gene is named only where the DNA matches it firmly. Size values are once, few and many counts, or a class for expanded clones, and some rows have none.

d_call: TRBD1; j_call: TRBJ1-3; v_call: TRBV6-1; clone_size: NA; cdr3_aa: CASSRRQGPSALIYF; cdr3_nt: TGTGCCAGCAGCCGACGACAGGGACCCTCCGCTCTTATATATTTT
d_call: TRBD2; j_call: TRBJ2-1; v_call: TRBV7-7; clone_size: many; cdr3_aa: CASSPGPGGGKNEQFF; cdr3_nt: TGTGCTAGCAGCCCCGGACCGGGAGGCGGGAAAAATGAGCAGTTCTTC
d_call: NA; j_call: TRBJ2-1; v_call: TRBV12-3/TRBV12-4; clone_size: NA; cdr3_aa: CASSSGLVPYNEQFF; cdr3_nt: TGTGCCAGCAGCTCGGGACTCGTGCCCTACAATGAGCAGTTCTTC
d_call: NA; j_call: TRBJ1-6; v_call: TRBV4-3; clone_size: NA; cdr3_aa: CASSQGVPTGRNSPLHF; cdr3_nt: TGCGCCAGCAGCCAAGGGGTCCCGACAGGAAGGAATTCACCCCTCCACTTT
d_call: TRBD2; j_call: TRBJ2-7; v_call: TRBV15; clone_size: many; cdr3_aa: CATSRAFQALAGGPYEQYF; cdr3_nt: TGTGCCACCAGCAGAGCGTTCCAAGCGCTAGCGGGAGGGCCCTACGAGCAGTACTTC
d_call: NA; j_call: TRBJ2-1; v_call: TRBV20-1; clone_size: NA; cdr3_aa: CSARPWIIPYYEQFF; cdr3_nt: TGCAGTGCTAGACCTTGGATTATACCCTACTATGAGCAGTTCTTC
d_call: TRBD1; j_call: TRBJ1-2; v_call: TRBV27; clone_size: NA; cdr3_aa: CASLGQGQGGYTF; cdr3_nt: TGTGCCAGCTTAGGACAGGGCCAGGGGGGCTACACCTTC
d_call: TRBD2; j_call: TRBJ2-7; v_call: TRBV12-3/TRBV12-4; clone_size: few; cdr3_aa: CASSLVGLAGGDEQYF; cdr3_nt: TGTGCCAGCAGTTTGGTCGGACTAGCGGGAGGAGATGAGCAGTACTTC
d_call: NA; j_call: TRBJ1-3; v_call: TRBV6-5; clone_size: NA; cdr3_aa: CASSYRDPRGGNTIYF; cdr3_nt: TGTGCCAGCAGTTACCGTGACCCCCGGGGAGGAAACACCATATATTTT
d_call: NA; j_call: TRBJ1-4; v_call: TRBV20-1; clone_size: few; cdr3_aa: CSARLSGTNEKLFF; cdr3_nt: TGCAGTGCTAGATTGAGCGGTACTAATGAAAAACTGTTTTTT
d_call: TRBD1; j_call: TRBJ2-1; v_call: TRBV28; clone_size: NA; cdr3_aa: CASSLPGTGYYNEQFF; cdr3_nt: TGTGCCAGCAGTTTACCTGGGACAGGATACTACAATGAGCAGTTCTTC
d_call: TRBD2; j_call: TRBJ2-3; v_call: TRBV29-1; clone_size: NA; cdr3_aa: CSGREGSTDTQYF; cdr3_nt: TGCAGCGGTCGGGAGGGGAGCACAGATACGCAGTATTTT
d_call: TRBD1; j_call: TRBJ2-7; v_call: TRBV5-1; clone_size: few; cdr3_aa: CASRVGQAPREQYF; cdr3_nt: TGCGCCAGCAGGGTTGGACAGGCCCCCAGGGAGCAGTACTTC
d_call: NA; j_call: TRBJ1-2; v_call: TRBV20-1; clone_size: few; cdr3_aa: CSARGGNNYGYTF; cdr3_nt: TGCAGTGCTAGGGGCGGGAATAACTATGGCTACACCTTC
d_call: TRBD2; j_call: TRBJ2-3; v_call: TRBV29-1; clone_size: few; cdr3_aa: CSVEGGTSGSSTDTQYF; cdr3_nt: TGCAGCGTTGAAGGGGGGACTAGCGGGAGTAGCACAGATACGCAGTATTTT
d_call: NA; j_call: TRBJ2-7; v_call: TRBV5-1; clone_size: few; cdr3_aa: CASSLEGREQYF; cdr3_nt: TGCGCCAGCAGCTTGGAGGGCCGCGAGCAGTACTTC
d_call: TRBD2; j_call: TRBJ2-3; v_call: TRBV4-2; clone_size: many; cdr3_aa: CASSQRSSGGDTQYF; cdr3_nt: TGTGCCAGCAGCCAAAGGTCTAGCGGGGGAGATACGCAGTATTTT